These T cell receptor beta chains were read from a single sample in a study of OX40 agonist ivuxolimab in advanced cancers. Sequenced by immunoSEQ multiplex PCR; TCRdb stores in-frame clones only, minus some. The sample shows some 74,000 clones, roughly 90% of them seen only once. The sequencing here drew on CD4+ or CD8+ T cells sorted from blood, taken in a trial of the OX40 agonist ivuxolimab. Source of these receptors: an adult with an advanced solid tumor such as melanoma, head and neck, liver or kidney cancer. The CDR3 runs from the conserved cysteine through the conserved F or W. D genes are given only for firm matches. Rows give clone size only sometimes, using once, few, many, or a class for an expanded clone.

>.|.|TRBV11-2|TRBJ2-4
CASSQLRGPKNIQYF
TGTGCCAGCAGCCAACTACGGGGCCCCAAAAACATTCAGTACTTC
>TRBD1|once|TRBV5-1|TRBJ2-5
CASSLEGQGREETQYF
TGCGCCAGCAGCTTGGAGGGACAGGGGAGAGAAGAGACCCAGTACTTC
>TRBD1|.|TRBV11-2|TRBJ2-3
CASSPRTGGTDTQYF
TGTGCCAGCAGCCCAAGGACAGGGGGCACAGATACGCAGTATTTT
>.|.|TRBV4-2|TRBJ2-5
CASSQDIEGTTQYF
TGTGCCAGCAGCCAAGATATAGAGGGGACAACGCAGTACTTC
>TRBD2|.|TRBV5-4|TRBJ2-2
CASSLRAGANTGELFF
TGTGCCAGCAGCTTGAGGGCGGGAGCGAACACCGGGGAGCTGTTTTTT
>TRBD2|.|TRBV7-2|TRBJ2-7
CASSLVGAGGSYEQYF
TGTGCCAGCAGCTTAGTAGGTGCGGGAGGATCCTACGAGCAGTACTTC
>TRBD2|.|TRBV28|TRBJ2-1
CASRYLAGDSNEQFF
TGTGCCAGCAGGTACTTAGCGGGAGACAGCAATGAGCAGTTCTTC
>.|.|TRBV28|TRBJ1-2
CASTPAGKGEYGYTF
TGTGCCAGCACTCCCGCCGGGAAGGGAGAATATGGCTACACCTTC
>.|.|TRBV5-1|TRBJ2-4
CASSGDGATLWAKNIQYF
TGCGCCAGCAGTGGTGACGGGGCAACGCTTTGGGCCAAAAACATTCAGTACTTC
>.|.|TRBV10-3|TRBJ2-1
CAISADSLQFF
TGTGCCATCAGCGCAGACTCGCTTCAGTTCTTC
>.|.|TRBV30|TRBJ2-5
CAWSSGSQETQYF
TGTGCCTGGAGTTCCGGGTCTCAAGAGACCCAGTACTTC
>.|.|TRBV7-8|TRBJ2-1
CASSGPDGHVNNEQFF
TGTGCCAGCAGCGGTCCGGACGGCCATGTCAACAATGAGCAGTTCTTC
>.|.|TRBV7-2|TRBJ1-6
CASSSLTARVSPLHF
TGTGCCAGCAGCTCGTTGACAGCCAGGGTCTCACCCCTCCACTTT
>.|.|TRBV19|TRBJ1-1
CASSRRGMNTEAFF
TGTGCCAGTAGTAGGAGGGGGATGAACACTGAAGCTTTCTTT
>TRBD2|once|TRBV7-7|TRBJ2-1
CASSLLAGGNEQFF
TGTGCCAGCAGCTTGCTAGCGGGAGGCAATGAGCAGTTCTTC
>.|.|TRBV6-5|TRBJ2-1
CASRKTSREQFF
TGTGCCAGCAGGAAAACTTCCAGGGAGCAGTTCTTC
>TRBD2|.|TRBV7-6|TRBJ2-7
CASSPRKAGGSEQYF
TGTGCCAGCAGCCCGAGGAAAGCGGGAGGGTCCGAGCAGTACTTC
>TRBD2|.|TRBV6-6|TRBJ2-3
CASSYGLAVRTDTQYF
TGTGCCAGCAGTTACGGGCTAGCGGTTCGGACAGATACGCAGTATTTT
>.|.|TRBV28|TRBJ1-4
CASSLLVATNEKLFF
TGTGCCAGCAGTTTACTAGTAGCAACTAATGAAAAACTGTTTTTT
>.|.|TRBV5-6|TRBJ2-3
CASSLDRADTQYF
TGTGCCAGCAGCTTGGACAGGGCTGATACGCAGTATTTT
>.|.|TRBV28|TRBJ2-2
CASSPRRGLTGELFF
TGTGCCAGCAGCCCCCGGCGGGGACTCACCGGGGAGCTGTTTTTT
>.|.|TRBV4-2|TRBJ1-5
CASSQRRSNQPQHF
TGTGCCAGCAGCCAAAGACGAAGCAATCAGCCCCAGCATTTT
>.|.|TRBV5-1|TRBJ2-5
CASSLGSAQETQYF
TGCGCCAGCAGCTTGGGGTCAGCTCAAGAGACCCAGTACTTC
>TRBD1|.|TRBV6-5|TRBJ1-1
CASSPTGTTEAFF
TGTGCCAGCAGCCCGACAGGGACCACTGAAGCTTTCTTT
>.|.|TRBV6-5|TRBJ2-2
CASSYSPQLNTGELFF
TGTGCCAGCAGTTACAGCCCACAGCTTAACACCGGGGAGCTGTTTTTT
>TRBD2|.|TRBV6-5|TRBJ2-7
CASSYTISGISYEQYF
TGTGCCAGCAGTTACACAATCAGCGGGATCTCCTACGAGCAGTACTTC
>.|.|TRBV19|TRBJ2-1
CASSIGRGLSSYNEQFF
TGTGCCAGTAGTATAGGGAGGGGCCTGAGCTCCTACAATGAGCAGTTCTTC
>.|.|TRBV6-6|TRBJ1-5
CASSYRGNQPQHF
TGTGCCAGCAGTTACAGGGGCAATCAGCCCCAGCATTTT